The present T cell receptor (beta chain) was sequenced within a study of cytomegalovirus exposure and HLA in healthy donors. The PCR had 60 Vbeta and 13 Jbeta primers. Clones were sequenced by immunoSEQ multiplex PCR, and TCRdb holds only the in-frame ones, with some missing. The profile covers 150,000 to 200,000 clones, with roughly 10% appearing a single time and 1% to 1.5% taken by the ten largest. This clone came up a few times. The length of the CDR3 is 14 residues. In germline, CDR1 is SGHAT, CDR2 FQNNGV. V gave up 3 bases and J gave up 8 bases, with 14 bases separating them. The chain is built from TRBV11-2 and TRBJ2-1, with D tentatively TRBD1 (5 bases). The receptor comes from a woman in her 30s in good health and CMV-seropositive. The specimen was PBMCs. CDR3 bases: TGTGCCAGCAGCTTGGGGCAGGGATTGGATGAGCAGTTCTTC. Its protein product is CASSLGQGLDEQFF.